The 24 T cell receptor beta chains in this list originate from one sample, sequenced in a study of cytotoxic CD8 clonotypes in ibrutinib-treated CLL. Here immunoSEQ multiplex PCR was the method, and the copy in TCRdb shows in-frame clones only, minus some. Among about 300,000 clones, around 77% were seen once, and the ten largest hold about 5.7%. Material: PBMCs, obtained at disease progression, from a patient treated with ibrutinib. The receptors derive from a human donor with chronic lymphocytic leukemia.

This CDR3 reads CASGRDSPYGYTF. As DNA, the CDR3 is TGCGCCAGCGGACGGGACAGTCCCTATGGCTACACCTTC. The V call is TRBV5-1, the J call TRBJ1-2; 7 positions agree with TRBD1. Germline V gene lookup returns CDR1 SGHRS and CDR2 YFSETQ. The CDR3 has 13 residues. Trimming cost V 7 bases and J 4 bases; bases outside gene matches: 7.

The gene calls are TRBV4-1 and TRBJ2-2; 11 positions agree with TRBD1. The germline V gene encodes CDR1 MGHRA and CDR2 YSYEKL. The CDR3 loop spans 19 amino acids. V was clipped by 2 bases and J by 3 bases; unmatched bases: 11. The CDR3 sequence is CASSQKRDRGLRDTGELFF. Here the CDR3 DNA reads TGCGCCAGCAGCCAAAAACGGGACAGGGGGTTGAGGGACACCGGGGAGCTGTTTTTT.

The chain links TRBV5-1 to TRBJ2-7; 7 bases fit TRBD2. V was clipped by 0 bases and J by 1 base; unmatched bases: 4. Per the germline V gene, CDR1 is SGHRS and CDR2 is YFSETQ. The CDR3 length is 15 residues. This chain's CDR3 is CASSLAAGESYEQYF. The CDR3 bases are TGCGCCAGCAGCTTGGCCGCGGGGGAGTCCTACGAGCAGTACTTC. The full variable domain, rest sourced from reference TRBV5-1 and TRBJ2-7, is KAGVTQTPRYLIKTRGQQVTLSCSPISGHRSVSWYQQTPGQGLQFLFEYFSETQRNKGNFPGRFSGRQFSNSRSEMNVSTLELGDSALYLCASSLAAGESYEQYFGPGTRLTVT.

This clone has a single count. This chain connects TRBV10-3 to TRBJ1-2, with TRBD1 matching 12 bases. This CDR3 has 14 residues. Germline V gene lookup returns CDR1 ENHRY and CDR2 SYGVKD. Trimming removed 9 bases from V and 5 bases from J; junction bases left unmatched: 7. CDR3 sequence: CAMGTGGFRYGYTF. In DNA form, the CDR3 reads TGTGCCATGGGGACAGGGGGCTTTCGTTATGGCTACACCTTC.

V is TRBV9 and J is TRBJ2-7, with TRBD1 identical over 8 bases. The CDR3 runs 16 residues. CDR1 is SGDLS, CDR2 YYNGEE, per germline. The V and J ends lost 4 bases and 2 bases, in that order; junction bases with no gene match: 11. The CDR3 nucleotides read TGTGCCAGCAGCTTACGTACGACAGGGGATCCCTACGAGCAGTACTTC. It codes for CASSLRTTGDPYEQYF.

This chain connects TRBV5-6 to TRBJ1-2, with TRBD1 as a possible D gene (6 bases). Germline lookup yields CDR1 SGHDT and CDR2 YYEEEE. CDR3 size: 14 residues. Trimming left V 1 base short and J 5 bases short, with 12 bases between. CDR3 in DNA: TGTGCCAGCAGCTTGTTCAGGGGCCCTTATGGCTACACCTTC. Its protein product is CASSLFRGPYGYTF.

This chain links TRBV11-2 with TRBJ2-7; D might be TRBD1 (5 bases). Germline lookup yields CDR1 SGHAT and CDR2 FQNNGV. V lost 1 base, J lost 3 bases, and 13 bases lay in between. This CDR3 spans 15 amino acids. The CDR3 loop reads CASSLGGHPLYEQYF. The DNA of the CDR3 is TGTGCCAGCAGCTTAGGCGGACACCCCCTCTACGAGCAGTACTTC.

The chain has TRBV19 and TRBJ2-7; TRBD1 matches 8 bases. The length of the CDR3 is 15 residues. Germline CDR1 reads LNHDA; CDR2 reads SQIVND (reference sequence). After removal of 7 bases from V and 5 bases from J, the junction contained 13 bases not matched to a gene. The CDR3 DNA sequence: TGTGCCAGTACCCCTGGACAGGGAGCATGGGACGAGCAGTACTTC. Residues: CASTPGQGAWDEQYF.

The chain links TRBV6-6 to TRBJ2-3, with D hard to call. This CDR3 is 15 amino acids long. V lost 6 bases and J lost 4, with 17 bases in between. Germline CDR1 and CDR2: MNHNY and SVGAGI (reference sequence). The CDR3 loop reads CASSHLSYGPDTQYF. The CDR3 nucleotides read TGTGCCAGCAGCCACCTCAGTTACGGACCAGATACGCAGTATTTT.

The rearrangement uses TRBV7-8 and TRBJ1-1, with 10 bases fitting TRBD1. Germline CDR1 is SGHVS and CDR2 is FQNEAQ. The CDR3 extends over 16 amino acids. The ends lost 5 bases at V and 0 bases at J; junction bases unmatched: 6. The CDR3, as DNA: TGTGCCAGCAGCCCGAGGACAGGGGGGATGAACACTGAAGCTTTCTTT. This encodes CASSPRTGGMNTEAFF.

This rearrangement joins TRBV4-2 to TRBJ2-5; no definite D call. Germline CDR1 LGHNA, CDR2 YNFKEQ. CDR3 length: 15 amino acids. V was clipped by 0 bases and J by 4 bases, with 12 bases between them. CDR3 sequence reads: CASSQDLSGGETQYF. The CDR3 DNA follows: TGTGCCAGCAGCCAAGATCTGAGTGGCGGAGAGACCCAGTACTTC.

The chain joins TRBV27 to TRBJ2-2; D perhaps matches TRBD1 (6 bases). CDR3 size: 17 residues. Between the trimmed V and J ends, which lost 6 bases and 5 bases, there was a span of 22 bases. Germline lookup yields CDR1 MNHEY and CDR2 SMNVEV (reference sequence). CDR3 in amino acids: CASRLLAGTLGTGELFF. CDR3 in DNA: TGTGCCAGCAGACTTTTAGCCGGGACATTAGGAACCGGGGAGCTGTTTTTT.

J is TRBJ2-1 and V is TRBV18; D is unresolved. CDR1 KGHSH and CDR2 LQKENI come from the germline V gene. V was cut by 4 bases and J by 0 bases, with 10 bases left in between. The CDR3 sequence is 15 residues long. CDR3 in amino acids: CASSLIRSSYNEQFF. CDR3 DNA: TGTGCCAGCTCACTAATAAGGAGCTCCTACAATGAGCAGTTCTTC.

The chain has TRBV7-3 and TRBJ2-6; D is unclear. The germline gives CDR1 SGHTA, CDR2 FQGTGA. V lost 0 bases to trimming and J lost 0 bases, with 9 bases between them. The CDR3 consists of 17 residues. Here the CDR3 reads CASSLTGKASGANVLTF. The CDR3 region has the DNA TGTGCCAGCAGCTTAACAGGGAAGGCCTCTGGGGCCAACGTCCTGACTTTC.

The J gene is TRBJ2-7, the V gene TRBV7-6, with 8 bases matching TRBD1. Germline V gives CDR1 SGHVS, CDR2 FNYEAQ. The V gene end was trimmed by 2 bases and the J gene end by 6 bases; junction bases not matched to a gene: 12. The CDR3 has 16 residues. The CDR3: CASSLRPGQGSVEQYF. The CDR3 nucleotides are TGTGCCAGCAGCTTACGCCCTGGACAGGGAAGCGTCGAGCAGTACTTC.

This clone was seen once. The V call is TRBV7-2, the J call TRBJ2-5; 9 positions match TRBD1. V was pared by 5 bases and J by 7 bases, with 8 bases of the junction left unmatched. Germline V CDR1 and CDR2: SGHTA, FQGNSA. This CDR3 comprises 14 residues. The CDR3 region has the DNA TGTGCCAGCAGCGCGGGCACAGGGGGCCGGACCCAGTACTTC. It is translated as CASSAGTGGRTQYF.

V is TRBV11-2 and J is TRBJ2-5; D gene ambiguous. Between the trimmed V and J ends, which lost 0 bases and 2 bases, there was a span of 10 bases. Germline-derived CDR1 and CDR2 are SGHAT and FQNNGV. The CDR3 is 15 residues long. The CDR3 DNA follows: TGTGCCAGCAGCTTAGAGCAAAGGCGGCAAGAGACCCAGTACTTC. Translation gives CASSLEQRRQETQYF.

The V call is TRBV10-3, the J call TRBJ1-3; possibly TRBD1 for D (6 bases). This CDR3 comprises 16 residues. CDR1 and CDR2 (germline): ENHRY, SYGVKD. V lost 11 bases and J 1 base, leaving 21 bases between the germline ends. CDR3 sequence: CAHSRRGGSSGNTIYF. CDR3 sequence (DNA): TGTGCCCACTCTAGGAGGGGGGGGTCGTCTGGAAACACCATATATTTT.

CDR3 DNA sequence: TGTGCCAGTACCCCAACCAGGTACAGGGGTCAGCCCCAGCATTTT. This sequence encodes CASTPTRYRGQPQHF. This chain uses TRBV19 with TRBJ1-5; 7 positions agree with TRBD1. The ends lost 7 bases at V and 6 bases at J; junction bases unmatched: 12. Germline assignment: CDR1 LNHDA and CDR2 SQIVND (reference sequence). The CDR3 consists of 15 residues.

The chain combines TRBV5-5 with TRBJ1-5; D gene uncertain. The length of the CDR3 is 16 residues. Germline V gives CDR1 SGHKS, CDR2 YYEKEE (reference sequence). Between the trimmed V and J ends, which lost 0 bases and 0 bases, there was a span of 10 bases. CDR3 DNA sequence: TGTGCCAGCAGCTTGGTATACCGCGATAGCAATCAGCCCCAGCATTTT. Translated, it gives CASSLVYRDSNQPQHF.

This rearrangement joins TRBV7-2 to TRBJ2-1, with D perhaps TRBD1 (8 bases). The germline V and J ends were trimmed by 3 bases and 10 bases, with 16 bases remaining between them. Per germline, CDR1 SGHTA and CDR2 FQGNSA. CDR3 length: 14 residues. The CDR3 is CASSFRQGTIEQFF. The CDR3 DNA reads TGTGCCAGCAGCTTTCGACAGGGGACTATCGAGCAGTTCTTC.

This chain connects TRBV9 to TRBJ1-2, with no clear D. The V end lost 5 bases, the J end lost 0 bases, and 5 bases lay between the germline ends. This CDR3 spans 12 amino acids. CDR1 is SGDLS and CDR2 is YYNGEE in the germline V gene. Here the CDR3 reads CASSLANYGYTF. In DNA, the CDR3 is TGTGCCAGCAGTCTAGCTAACTATGGCTACACCTTC.

This clone was counted a few times. The rearrangement joins TRBV10-2 to TRBJ2-7; D is ambiguous. This CDR3 region has 14 residues. CDR1 WSHSY and CDR2 SAAADI come from the germline V gene. V lost 7 bases to trimming and J lost 0 bases, with 13 bases between them. CDR3: CASITDSPSYEQYF. DNA of the CDR3: TGCGCCAGCATTACCGACTCCCCCTCCTACGAGCAGTACTTC.

The chain employs TRBV2 and TRBJ2-1, with D unresolved. Trimming took off 3 bases at V and 4 bases at J, with 16 bases between the two ends. This CDR3 comprises 16 residues. The germline V gene encodes CDR1 SNHLY and CDR2 FYNNEI. The CDR3 DNA follows: TGTGCCAGCAGTGATGGTTTCACCCGGCTTTACAATGAGCAGTTCTTC. Its translation is CASSDGFTRLYNEQFF.